This TCR beta chain was captured by sequencing in a study of control samples from healthy donors and cancer patients. Trimming cost V 4 bases and J 2 bases; bases outside gene matches: 4. This CDR3 spans 16 amino acids. Germline CDR1 and CDR2: LGHNT and FRNRAP. The assay was immunoSEQ multiplex PCR, and TCRdb's table has in-frame clones only and misses some. The sample carries approximately 120,000 clones, just over 90% recorded once. The table lists this clone with a count of one. This chain joins TRBV12-5 and TRBJ2-5, with 13 nucleotides matching TRBD2. This clonotype was sampled from a human donor in good health. The donor label of this sample is uncertain. Sequenced sample: blood. CDR3 nucleotide sequence: TGTGCTAGTGGTTGGACTAGCGGGGGTTCACAAGAGACCCAGTACTTC. It yields the protein CASGWTSGGSQETQYF.